The present entry profiles one T cell receptor beta chain with its context. This clonotype came up a few times. Its antigen is still unknown. Base quality data are lacking; no much larger clone is found one base away. The entry originates in a study of T-cell reconstitution after alpha-beta-depleted transplantation in children (dated by TCRdb to the mid-2010s). At the level of the whole study: T-cell immune reconstitution after TCRalphabeta/CD19-depleted allogeneic hematopoietic cell transplantation in children was quantitatively tracked in the study by means of TCR repertoire profiling.

Receptor libraries were prepared by PCR. Data came from an Illumina HiSeq 2500. TCR library preparation used molecular barcoding, with unique molecular identifiers applied to normalize quantification of the TCRbeta repertoire. The public reads were quality trimmed at Q25 with fastp and then assembled into clones with MiXCR by TCRdb, keeping productive beta chains. Merged by CDR3 protein, the rows form single entries marked with the most common genes and DNA. This sample has about 600,000 distinct CDR3 sequences in its table, and over 9.5% of those were observed once. Roughly 4% of the sample rests with the top ten. CDR1 and CDR2 are drawn from the germline V gene: SQVTM, ANQGSEA. From its cysteine to its phenylalanine, the CDR3 spans 17 amino acids. The only DNA kept is the CDR3, 51 bases in frame from the first base. V is pared back by 1 base and J by 0 bases, with 13 bases lying between the germline termini.

The sample here was PBMCs from the stem cell graft donor, taken from the stem cell graft. Rearrangement joined TRBV29-1 to TRBJ2-6, with TRBD2 as a weak D call on 6 bases. The sequence derives from a human donor who donated a stem cell graft to a child with acute myeloid leukemia. The CDR3 reads CSVEGGDPTSGANVLTF. The DNA sequence is TGCAGCGTTGAAGGGGGGGATCCCACCTCTGGGGCCAACGTCCTGACTTTC.